A selection of T cell receptor beta chains follows, all from one sample in a study of T cells expressing NK-cell markers. TCRdb reprocessed the 5' RACE reads and reports one entry per CDR3 protein, with no DNA. This table holds approximately 110,000 distinct CDR3 sequences. The source material was blood T cells: a sorted CD56 or NKG2C T cell subset, CD4+ or CD8+ T cells, or bulk PBMC T cells (not recorded which). The receptors shown here come from a woman between 18 and 70 years old in good health. Both conserved end residues are part of each CDR3.

>TRBJ2-7|TRBV7-6
CASSLGVGSSYEQYF
>TRBJ1-4|TRBV15
CATSSSNEKLFF
>TRBJ1-1|TRBV19
CASSWGQLTEAFF
>TRBJ2-1|TRBV4-1
CASSQGPRPNEQFF
>TRBJ2-3|TRBV4-3
CASSQDRALSMTDTQYF
>TRBJ1-2|TRBV29-1
CSVAPGTDYYGYTF
>TRBJ2-1|TRBV9
CASSPRVAGGLNSNEQFF
>TRBJ2-1|TRBV10-3
CAISESIAAAGDEQFF
>TRBJ2-2|TRBV12-3/TRBV12-4
CASSLGSLNTGELFF
>TRBJ2-2|TRBV9
CASSASGTSRTGELFF
>TRBJ2-1|TRBV25-1
CASSTSGGLEQFF
>TRBJ2-7|TRBV12-3/TRBV12-4
CASSLGTVLYEQYF
>TRBJ2-1|TRBV14
CASSQDLGGAGAEQFF
>TRBJ2-1|TRBV11-2
CASSPNGGPYNEQFF
>TRBJ2-7|TRBV27
CASSTPYSPYEQYF
>TRBJ2-5|TRBV7-6
CASSLVGTGPQTQYF
>TRBJ2-7|TRBV19
CASSAFGGSSYEQYF
>TRBJ2-3|TRBV6-5
CASSYAPPGHHTDTQYF
>TRBJ2-2|TRBV3-1
CASSARGLAGVRTGELFF
>TRBJ1-5|TRBV19
CASSITVLQPQHF
>TRBJ2-2|TRBV6-5
CASSPSAPKGWSGELFF
>TRBJ2-1|TRBV29-1
CSVEVRGSYNEQFF